The sequence of this T cell receptor beta chain was determined in a study of radiotherapy plus CTLA-4 blockade in lung cancer. Study results and limitations: Once radiotherapy plus ipilimumab had been given, TCR clones derived from tumor expanded in blood.

The V segment lost 2 bases and the J segment 4 bases; nucleotides outside the gene matches: 7. This CDR3 comprises 15 residues. Germline V gene data show CDR1 as MNHEY and CDR2 as SMNVEV (reference sequence). As for this clone: The antigen remains unidentified.

Sequencing was performed with immunoSEQ multiplex PCR; in TCRdb, only in-frame clones are kept and a portion is missing. The table shows 80,000 or so clones, with roughly 80% occurring only once. This clonotype originated in a human donor with non-small cell lung cancer who had stable disease on radiotherapy plus ipilimumab. This chain links TRBV27 with TRBJ1-1; TRBD1 matches at 7 bases. The sequencing used peripheral blood, collected from a patient treated with radiotherapy plus ipilimumab. CDR3 amino acids: CASSLLPQGVTEAFF. In DNA, the CDR3 is TGTGCCAGCAGTTTACTACCCCAGGGGGTCACTGAAGCTTTCTTT.